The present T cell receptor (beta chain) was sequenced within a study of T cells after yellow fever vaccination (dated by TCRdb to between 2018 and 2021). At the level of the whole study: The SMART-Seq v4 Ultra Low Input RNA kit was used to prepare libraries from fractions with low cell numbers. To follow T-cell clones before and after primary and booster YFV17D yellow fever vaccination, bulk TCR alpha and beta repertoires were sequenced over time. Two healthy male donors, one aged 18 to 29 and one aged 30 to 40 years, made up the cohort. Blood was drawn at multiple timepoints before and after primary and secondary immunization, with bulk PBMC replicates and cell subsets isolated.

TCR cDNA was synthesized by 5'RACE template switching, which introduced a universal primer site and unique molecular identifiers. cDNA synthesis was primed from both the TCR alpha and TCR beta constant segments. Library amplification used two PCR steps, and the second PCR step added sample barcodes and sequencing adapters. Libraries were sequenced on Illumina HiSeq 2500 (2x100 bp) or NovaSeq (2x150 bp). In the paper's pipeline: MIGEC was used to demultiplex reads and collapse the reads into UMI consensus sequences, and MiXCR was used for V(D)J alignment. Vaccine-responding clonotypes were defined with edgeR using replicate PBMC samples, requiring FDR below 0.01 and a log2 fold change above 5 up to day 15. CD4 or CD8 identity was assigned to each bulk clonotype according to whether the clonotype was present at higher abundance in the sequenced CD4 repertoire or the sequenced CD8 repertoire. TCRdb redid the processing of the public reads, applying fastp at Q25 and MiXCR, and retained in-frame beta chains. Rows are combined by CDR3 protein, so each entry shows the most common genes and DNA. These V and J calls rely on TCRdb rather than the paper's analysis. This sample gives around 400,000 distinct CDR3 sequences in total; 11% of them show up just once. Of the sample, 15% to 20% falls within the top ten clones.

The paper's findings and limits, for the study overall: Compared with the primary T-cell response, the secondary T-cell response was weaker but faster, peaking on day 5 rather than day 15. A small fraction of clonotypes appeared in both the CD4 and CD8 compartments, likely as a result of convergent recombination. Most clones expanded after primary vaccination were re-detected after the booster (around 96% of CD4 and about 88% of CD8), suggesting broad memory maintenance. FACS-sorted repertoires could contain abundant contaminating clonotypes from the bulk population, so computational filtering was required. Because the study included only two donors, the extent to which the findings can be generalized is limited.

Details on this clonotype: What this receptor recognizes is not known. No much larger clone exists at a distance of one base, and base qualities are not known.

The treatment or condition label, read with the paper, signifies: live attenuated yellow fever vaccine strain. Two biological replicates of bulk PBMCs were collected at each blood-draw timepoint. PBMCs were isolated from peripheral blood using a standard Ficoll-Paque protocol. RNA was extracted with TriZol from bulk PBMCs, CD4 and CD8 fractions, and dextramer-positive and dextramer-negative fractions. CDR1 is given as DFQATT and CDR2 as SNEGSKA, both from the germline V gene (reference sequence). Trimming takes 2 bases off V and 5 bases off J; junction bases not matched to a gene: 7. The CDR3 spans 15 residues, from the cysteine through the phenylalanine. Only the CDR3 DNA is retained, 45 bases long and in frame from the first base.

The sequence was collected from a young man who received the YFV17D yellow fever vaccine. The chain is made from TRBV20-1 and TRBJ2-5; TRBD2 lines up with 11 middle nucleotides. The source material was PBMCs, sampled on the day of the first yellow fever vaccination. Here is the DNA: TGCAGTGCTAGACTAGCGGGGGGCCGTGGGGAGACCCAGTACTTC. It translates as CSARLAGGRGETQYF.